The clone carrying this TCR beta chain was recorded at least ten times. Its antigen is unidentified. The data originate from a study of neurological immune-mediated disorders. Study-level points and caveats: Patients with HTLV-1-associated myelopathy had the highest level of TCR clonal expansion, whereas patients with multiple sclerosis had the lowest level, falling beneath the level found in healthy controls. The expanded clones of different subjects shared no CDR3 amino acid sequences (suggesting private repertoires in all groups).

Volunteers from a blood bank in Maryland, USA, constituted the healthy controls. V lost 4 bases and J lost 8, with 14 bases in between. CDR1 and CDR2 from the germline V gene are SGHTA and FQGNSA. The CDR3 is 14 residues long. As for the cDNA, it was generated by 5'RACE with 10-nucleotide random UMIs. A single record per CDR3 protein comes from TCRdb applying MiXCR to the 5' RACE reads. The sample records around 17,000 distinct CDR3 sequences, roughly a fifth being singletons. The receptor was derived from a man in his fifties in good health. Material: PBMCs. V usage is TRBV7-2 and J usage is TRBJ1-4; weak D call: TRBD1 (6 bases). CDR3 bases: TGTGCCAGCAGCTCACAGGGCCCCAAGGAAAAACTGTTTTTT. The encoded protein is CASSSQGPKEKLFF.